The clone carrying this TCR beta chain was counted once. No antigen is known for it. This table comes from immunoSEQ multiplex PCR, and its TCRdb copy is limited to in-frame clones, with some not included. Of approximately 150,000 clones in the sample, roughly 89% were seen once. The data were obtained in a study of cytomegalovirus exposure and HLA in healthy donors. Overall study: The approximately 700 first-cohort repertoires shared a platform with the 130 or so validation repertoires, as reported in a later analysis.

Whole-study findings and limits: A few CMV-associated chains proved CMV antigen-specific in vitro. Among TCR beta chains, those listed as cytomegalovirus-associated numbered over 150.

Germline V lookup: CDR1 SGHRS, CDR2 YFSETQ. With V trimmed by 4 bases and J by 5 bases, 6 bases remained unmatched. The CDR3 extends over 15 amino acids. This clonotype was obtained from a woman under 30 in good health and CMV-seropositive. The sample consisted of PBMCs. V is TRBV5-1 and J is TRBJ2-1; TRBD1 matches 10 bases. CDR3 residues: CASSAGTGAHNEQFF. The DNA for the CDR3 is TGCGCCAGCAGCGCCGGGACAGGGGCGCACAATGAGCAGTTCTTC. The full variable domain, in which reference TRBV5-1 and TRBJ2-1 provide the parts outside the CDR3, is KAGVTQTPRYLIKTRGQQVTLSCSPISGHRSVSWYQQTPGQGLQFLFEYFSETQRNKGNFPGRFSGRQFSNSRSEMNVSTLELGDSALYLCASSAGTGAHNEQFFGPGTRLTVL.